The entry below describes one T cell receptor (beta chain). Using its own MiXCR run on the 5' RACE reads, TCRdb lists one record per CDR3 protein. The table has around 50,000 distinct CDR3 sequences, more than 25% seen once; the top ten hold less than 3.5%. CDR1 and CDR2 from the germline V gene are SGHRS and YFSETQ. After removal of 7 bases from V and 0 bases from J, the junction contained 4 bases not matched to a gene. The CDR3 has 13 residues. This clonotype originated in a female donor with breast cancer. The sample was tumor-infiltrating memory CD4+ T cells sorted from the breast tumor. The subset is: memory CD4+ T cells, CD4+CD45RO+CD25-. The chain links TRBV5-1 to TRBJ2-7; 7 bases fit TRBD2. CDR3 DNA: TGCGCCAGCGGGCTAGCGGACTCCTACGAGCAGTACTTC. Translating gives CASGLADSYEQYF. Full variable domain (outside the CDR3, taken from reference TRBV5-1 and TRBJ2-7): KAGVTQTPRYLIKTRGQQVTLSCSPISGHRSVSWYQQTPGQGLQFLFEYFSETQRNKGNFPGRFSGRQFSNSRSEMNVSTLELGDSALYLCASGLADSYEQYFGPGTRLTVT.